This TCR beta chain was profiled in a study of blood T cell repertoires in COVID-19. The protocol was immunoSEQ multiplex PCR, while the TCRdb copy is restricted to in-frame clones and leaves out a portion. The data hold 100,000 to 150,000 clones, with 85% observed a single time. This CDR3 is 17 amino acids long. J was trimmed by 5 bases and V by 0 bases; bases with no gene match: 13. The germline gives CDR1 SGHRS, CDR2 YFSETQ. Specimen: peripheral blood. This rearrangement joins TRBV5-1 to TRBJ2-7; 8 nucleotides match TRBD2. The origin of this receptor is an elderly woman with COVID-19, enrolled during active disease. DNA for the CDR3: TGCGCCAGCAGCTTGGCCGCCGTATCGGGAGGGATAAACGAGCAGTACTTC. Translation gives CASSLAAVSGGINEQYF.